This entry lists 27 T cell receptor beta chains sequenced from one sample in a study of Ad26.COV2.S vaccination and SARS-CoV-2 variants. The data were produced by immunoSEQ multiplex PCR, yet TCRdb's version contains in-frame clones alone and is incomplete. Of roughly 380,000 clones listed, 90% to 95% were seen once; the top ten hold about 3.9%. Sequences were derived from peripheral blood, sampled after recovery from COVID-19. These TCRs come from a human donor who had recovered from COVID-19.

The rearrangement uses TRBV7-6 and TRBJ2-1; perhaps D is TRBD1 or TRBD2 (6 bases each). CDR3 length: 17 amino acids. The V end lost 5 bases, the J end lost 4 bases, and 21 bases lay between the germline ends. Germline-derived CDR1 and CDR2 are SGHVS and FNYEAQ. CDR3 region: CASSPGVRGGKYNEQFF. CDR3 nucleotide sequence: TGTGCCAGCAGCCCCGGAGTTAGAGGGGGGAAATACAATGAGCAGTTCTTC. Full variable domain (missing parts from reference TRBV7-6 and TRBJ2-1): GAGVSQSPRYKVTKRGQDVALRCDPISGHVSLYWYRQALGQGPEFLTYFNYEAQQDKSGLPNDRFSAERPEGSISTLTIQRTEQRDSAMYRCASSPGVRGGKYNEQFFGPGTRLTVL.

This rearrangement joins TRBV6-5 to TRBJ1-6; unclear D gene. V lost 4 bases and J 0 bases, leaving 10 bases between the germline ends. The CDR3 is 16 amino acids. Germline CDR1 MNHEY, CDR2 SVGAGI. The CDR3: CASSFRAGSYNSPLHF. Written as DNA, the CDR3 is TGTGCCAGCAGTTTTCGGGCCGGCTCCTATAATTCACCCCTCCACTTT.

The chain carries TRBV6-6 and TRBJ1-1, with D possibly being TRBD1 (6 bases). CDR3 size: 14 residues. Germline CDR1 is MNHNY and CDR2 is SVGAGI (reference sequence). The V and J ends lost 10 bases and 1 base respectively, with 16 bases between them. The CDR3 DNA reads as TGTGCCACCCTGCTGGGGGCAGGGAACACTGAAGCTTTCTTT. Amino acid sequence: CATLLGAGNTEAFF.

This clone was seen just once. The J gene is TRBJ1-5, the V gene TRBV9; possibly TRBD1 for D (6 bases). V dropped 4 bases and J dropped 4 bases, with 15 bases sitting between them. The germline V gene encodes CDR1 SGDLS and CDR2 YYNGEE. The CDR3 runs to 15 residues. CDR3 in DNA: TGTGCCAGCAGCTTTTCCGGGACACTAAATCAGCCCCAGCATTTT. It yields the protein CASSFSGTLNQPQHF.

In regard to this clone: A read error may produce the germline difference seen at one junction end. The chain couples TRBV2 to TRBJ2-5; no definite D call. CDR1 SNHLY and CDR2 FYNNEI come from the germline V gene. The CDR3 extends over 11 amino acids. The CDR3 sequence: CASSEGSSIDF. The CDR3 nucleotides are TGTGCCAGCAGTGAAGGTAGCAGCATAGACTTC.

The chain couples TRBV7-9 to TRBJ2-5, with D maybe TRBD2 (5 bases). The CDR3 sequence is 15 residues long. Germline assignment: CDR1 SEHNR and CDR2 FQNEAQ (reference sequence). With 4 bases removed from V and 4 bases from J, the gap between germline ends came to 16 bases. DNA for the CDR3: TGTGCCAGCAGCTCCCCCTCTAAAGGGAGAGAGACCCAGTACTTC. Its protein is CASSSPSKGRETQYF.

The CDR3, as DNA: TGTGCCAGCAGCGAGGGGACTGTTGCCTACGAGCAGTACTTC. Amino acid sequence: CASSEGTVAYEQYF. The J gene is TRBJ2-7, the V gene TRBV9; a possible D gene is TRBD2 (6 bases). The CDR3 consists of 14 residues. Trimming cost V 3 bases and J 2 bases, with 12 bases left between them. Germline values: CDR1 SGDLS, CDR2 YYNGEE.

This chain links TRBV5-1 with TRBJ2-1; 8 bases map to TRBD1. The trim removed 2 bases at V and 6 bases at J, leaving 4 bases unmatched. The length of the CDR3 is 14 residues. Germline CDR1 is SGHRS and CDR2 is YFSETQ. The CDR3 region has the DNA TGCGCCAGCAGCTTTTCACAGGGGGTCAATGAGCAGTTCTTC. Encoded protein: CASSFSQGVNEQFF.

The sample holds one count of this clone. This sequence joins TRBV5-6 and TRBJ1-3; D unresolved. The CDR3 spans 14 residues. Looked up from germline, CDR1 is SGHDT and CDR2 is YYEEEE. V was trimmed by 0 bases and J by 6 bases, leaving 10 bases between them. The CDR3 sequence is CASSLGVIKNTIYF. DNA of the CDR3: TGTGCCAGCAGCTTGGGGGTGATTAAAAACACCATATATTTT.

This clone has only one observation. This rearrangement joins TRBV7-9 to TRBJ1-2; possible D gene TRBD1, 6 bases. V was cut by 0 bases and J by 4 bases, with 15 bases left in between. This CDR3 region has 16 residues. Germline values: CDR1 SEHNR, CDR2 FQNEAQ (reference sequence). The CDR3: CASSLAGAGAVYGYTF. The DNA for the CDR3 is TGTGCCAGCAGCTTAGCGGGGGCGGGAGCGGTCTATGGCTACACCTTC.

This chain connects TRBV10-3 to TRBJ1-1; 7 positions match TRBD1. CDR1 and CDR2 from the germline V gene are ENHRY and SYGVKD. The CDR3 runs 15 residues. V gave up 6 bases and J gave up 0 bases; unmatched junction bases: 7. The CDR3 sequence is CAISPSDRLNTEAFF. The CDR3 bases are TGTGCCATCAGCCCGTCGGACAGGTTGAACACTGAAGCTTTCTTT.

CDR3 nucleotide sequence: TGTGCCAGCAGCTTCCGGACAGGGCTTTATGGAACCGGGGAGCTGTTTTTT. The encoded protein is CASSFRTGLYGTGELFF. This chain joins TRBV5-6 and TRBJ2-2, with 8 positions matching TRBD1. The CDR3 contains 17 residues. Unmatched junction bases numbered 11, after V lost 2 bases and J lost 5 bases. Germline loops: CDR1 SGHDT, CDR2 YYEEEE.

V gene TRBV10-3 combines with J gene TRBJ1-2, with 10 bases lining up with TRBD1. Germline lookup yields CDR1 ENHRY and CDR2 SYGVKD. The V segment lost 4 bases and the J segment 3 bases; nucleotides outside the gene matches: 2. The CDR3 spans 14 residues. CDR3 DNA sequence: TGTGCCATCAGTGGACAGGGGGCCGACTATGGCTACACCTTC. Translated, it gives CAISGQGADYGYTF.

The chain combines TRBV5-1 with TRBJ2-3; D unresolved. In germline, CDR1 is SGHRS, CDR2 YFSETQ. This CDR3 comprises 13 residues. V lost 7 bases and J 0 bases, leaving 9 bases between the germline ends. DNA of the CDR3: TGCGCCAGCTCGGACGTTAGCACAGATACGCAGTATTTT. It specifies CASSDVSTDTQYF.

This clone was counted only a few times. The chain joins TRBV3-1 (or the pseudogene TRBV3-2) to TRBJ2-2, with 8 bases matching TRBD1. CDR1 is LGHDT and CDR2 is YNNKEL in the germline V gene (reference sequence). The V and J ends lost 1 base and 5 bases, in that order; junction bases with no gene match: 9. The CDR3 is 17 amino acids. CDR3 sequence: CASSQVGGQGMTGELFF. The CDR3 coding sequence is TGTGCCAGCAGCCAAGTCGGTGGACAGGGTATGACCGGGGAGCTGTTTTTT.

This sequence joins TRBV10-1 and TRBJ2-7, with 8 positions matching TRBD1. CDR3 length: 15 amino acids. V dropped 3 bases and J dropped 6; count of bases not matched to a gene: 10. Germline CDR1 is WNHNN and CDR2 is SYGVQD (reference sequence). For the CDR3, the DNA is TGCGCCAGCAGTGACTCCGTCTCAGGGGGCGCCGAGCAGTACTTC. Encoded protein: CASSDSVSGGAEQYF.

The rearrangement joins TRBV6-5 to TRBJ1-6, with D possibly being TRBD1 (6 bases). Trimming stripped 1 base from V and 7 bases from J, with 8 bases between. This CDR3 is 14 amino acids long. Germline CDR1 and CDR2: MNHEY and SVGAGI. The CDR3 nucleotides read TGTGCCAGCAGTTACTTCGGGGGCAATTCACCCCTCCACTTT. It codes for CASSYFGGNSPLHF.

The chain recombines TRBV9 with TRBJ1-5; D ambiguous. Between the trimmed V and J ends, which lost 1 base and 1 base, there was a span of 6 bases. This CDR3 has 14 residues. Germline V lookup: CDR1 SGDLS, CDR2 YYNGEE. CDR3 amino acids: CASSVSGSNQPQHF. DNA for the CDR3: TGTGCCAGCAGCGTAAGTGGGAGCAATCAGCCCCAGCATTTT.

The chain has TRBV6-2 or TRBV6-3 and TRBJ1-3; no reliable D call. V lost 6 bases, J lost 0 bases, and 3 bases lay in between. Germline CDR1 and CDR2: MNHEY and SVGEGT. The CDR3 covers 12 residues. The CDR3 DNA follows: TGTGCCAGCAGCCCCTCTGGAAACACCATATATTTT. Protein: CASSPSGNTIYF.

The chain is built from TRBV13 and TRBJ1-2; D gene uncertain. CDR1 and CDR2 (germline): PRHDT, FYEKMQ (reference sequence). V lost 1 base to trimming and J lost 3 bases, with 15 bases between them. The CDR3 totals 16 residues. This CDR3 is CASSLAFGDPYYGYTF. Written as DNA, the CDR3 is TGTGCCAGCAGCTTAGCGTTTGGGGATCCCTACTATGGCTACACCTTC.

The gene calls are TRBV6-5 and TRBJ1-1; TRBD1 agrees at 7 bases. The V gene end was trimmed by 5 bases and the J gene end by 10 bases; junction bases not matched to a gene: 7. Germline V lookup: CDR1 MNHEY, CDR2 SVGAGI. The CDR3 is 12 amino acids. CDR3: CASSPPSGGAFF. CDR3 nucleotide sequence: TGTGCCAGCAGTCCTCCTTCAGGGGGAGCTTTCTTT.

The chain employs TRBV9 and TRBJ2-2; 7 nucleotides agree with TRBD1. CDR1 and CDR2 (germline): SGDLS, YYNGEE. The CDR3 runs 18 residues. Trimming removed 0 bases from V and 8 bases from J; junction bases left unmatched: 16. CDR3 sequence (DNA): TGTGCCAGCAGCGTAGGAAAATTCAGGGACAGTACGTTGGGGGAGCTGTTTTTT. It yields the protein CASSVGKFRDSTLGELFF.

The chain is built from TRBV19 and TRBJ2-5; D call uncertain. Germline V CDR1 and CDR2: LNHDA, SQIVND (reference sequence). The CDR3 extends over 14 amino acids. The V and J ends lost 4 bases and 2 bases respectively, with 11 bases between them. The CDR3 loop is CASSNPLKQETQYF. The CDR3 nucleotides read TGTGCCAGTAGTAACCCGCTAAAGCAAGAGACCCAGTACTTC. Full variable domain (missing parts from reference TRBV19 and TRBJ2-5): DGGITQSPKYLFRKEGQNVTLSCEQNLNHDAMYWYRQDPGQGLRLIYYSQIVNDFQKGDIAEGYSVSREKKESFPLTVTSAQKNPTAFYLCASSNPLKQETQYFGPGTRLLVL.

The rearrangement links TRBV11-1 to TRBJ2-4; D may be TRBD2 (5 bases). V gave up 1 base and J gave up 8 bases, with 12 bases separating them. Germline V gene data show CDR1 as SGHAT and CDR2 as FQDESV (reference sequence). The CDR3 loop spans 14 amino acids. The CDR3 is CASSLGRGLDIQYF. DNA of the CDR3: TGTGCCAGCAGCTTAGGCCGGGGTTTGGACATTCAGTACTTC.

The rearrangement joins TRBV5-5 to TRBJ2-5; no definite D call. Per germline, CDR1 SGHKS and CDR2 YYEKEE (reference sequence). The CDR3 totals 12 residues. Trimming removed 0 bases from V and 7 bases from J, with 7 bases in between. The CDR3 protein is CASSLASGTQYF. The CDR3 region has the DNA TGTGCCAGCAGCTTGGCCTCGGGGACCCAGTACTTC.

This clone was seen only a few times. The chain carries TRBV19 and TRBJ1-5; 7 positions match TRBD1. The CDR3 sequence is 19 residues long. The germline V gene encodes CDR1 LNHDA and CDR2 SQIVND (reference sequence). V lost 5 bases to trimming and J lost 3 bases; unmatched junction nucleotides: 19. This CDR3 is CASSLRTRQGFKDNQPQHF. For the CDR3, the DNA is TGTGCCAGTAGTCTCCGAACGAGACAGGGATTCAAGGACAATCAGCCCCAGCATTTT.

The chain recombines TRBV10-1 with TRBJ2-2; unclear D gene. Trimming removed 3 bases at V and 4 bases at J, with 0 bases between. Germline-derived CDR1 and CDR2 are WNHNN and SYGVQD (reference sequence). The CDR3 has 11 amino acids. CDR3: CASSDTGELFF. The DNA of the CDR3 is TGCGCCAGCAGTGACACCGGGGAGCTGTTTTTT.